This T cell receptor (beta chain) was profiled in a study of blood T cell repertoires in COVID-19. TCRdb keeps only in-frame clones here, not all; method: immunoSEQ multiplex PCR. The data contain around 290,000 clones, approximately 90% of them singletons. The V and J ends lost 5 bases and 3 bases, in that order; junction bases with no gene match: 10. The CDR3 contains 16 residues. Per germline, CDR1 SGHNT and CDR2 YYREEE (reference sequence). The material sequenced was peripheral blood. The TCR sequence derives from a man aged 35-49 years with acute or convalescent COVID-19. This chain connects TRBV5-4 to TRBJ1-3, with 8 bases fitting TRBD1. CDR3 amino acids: CASSSTNRGFGNTIYF. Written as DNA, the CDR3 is TGTGCCAGCAGTTCAACTAACAGGGGGTTTGGAAACACCATATATTTT.